The entry below describes one TCR beta chain. The antigen is undetermined. This sample stems from a study of T cell repertoires in cytomegalovirus infection. Overall study: CMV epitopes in the study were HLA-C-restricted (recently identified) and HLA-B-restricted (well studied).

CDR3 length equals 17 residues. J gave up 2 bases and V 0 bases, and 6 bases lay outside the gene matches. From germline, CDR1 is SGDLS and CDR2 YYNGEE. TCRdb re-called the reads with MiXCR, one entry per CDR3 protein. This table has approximately 910,000 distinct CDR3 sequences, around 30% appearing once. This chain links TRBV9 with TRBJ2-5; 11 bases agree with TRBD2. The sample in question was cultured CD8+ T cells from PBMCs, obtained from culture after CMV antigen stimulation. The sequence was obtained from a human donor in good health (CMV status not recorded). Some clones in this sample may be carry-over from other donors' samples. The CDR3 DNA is TGTGCCAGCAGCGTAGGGCTAGCGGGGGGAATACAAGAGACCCAGTACTTC. This translates into CASSVGLAGGIQETQYF.